The source of this T cell receptor beta chain is a study of blood T cell repertoires in COVID-19. Libraries were prepared by immunoSEQ multiplex PCR; TCRdb keeps only in-frame clonotypes and omits some of them. Here the sample spans around 72,000 clones, 75% to 90% being singletons. The CDR3 runs to 12 residues. Looked up from germline, CDR1 is GTSNPN and CDR2 is SVGIG (reference sequence). The TCR sequence derives from a woman aged 80 or older with acute or convalescent COVID-19. The chain carries TRBV30 and TRBJ2-3; D is unclear. The sample was peripheral blood. CDR3 sequence (DNA): TGTGCTTCACAGCATATCACAGATACGCAGTATTTT. It specifies CASQHITDTQYF.